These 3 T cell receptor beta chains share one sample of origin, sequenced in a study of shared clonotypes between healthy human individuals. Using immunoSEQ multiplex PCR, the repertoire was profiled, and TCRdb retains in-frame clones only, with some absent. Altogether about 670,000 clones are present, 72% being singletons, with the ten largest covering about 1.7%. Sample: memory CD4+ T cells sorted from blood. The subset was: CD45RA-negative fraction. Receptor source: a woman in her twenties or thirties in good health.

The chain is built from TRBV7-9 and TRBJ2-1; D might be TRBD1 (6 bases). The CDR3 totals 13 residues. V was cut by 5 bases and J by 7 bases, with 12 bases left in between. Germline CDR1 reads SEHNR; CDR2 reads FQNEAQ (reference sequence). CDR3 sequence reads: CASSGTQGNEQFF. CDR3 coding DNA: TGTGCCAGCAGCGGTACACAGGGAAATGAGCAGTTCTTC.

The CDR3 here is CASSLPWDLDATNEKLFF. The CDR3 nucleotides read TGTGCCAGCAGCTTACCGTGGGACCTGGATGCAACTAATGAAAAACTGTTTTTT. The chain links TRBV7-9 to TRBJ1-4, with D perhaps matching TRBD1 (5 bases). V was pared by 2 bases and J by 0 bases, with 16 bases between. CDR1 SEHNR and CDR2 FQNEAQ come from the germline V gene (reference sequence). The CDR3 has 18 amino acids.

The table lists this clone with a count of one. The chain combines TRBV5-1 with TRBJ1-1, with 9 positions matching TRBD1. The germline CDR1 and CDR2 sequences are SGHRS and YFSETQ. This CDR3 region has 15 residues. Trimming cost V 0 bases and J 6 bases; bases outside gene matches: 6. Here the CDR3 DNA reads TGCGCCAGCAGCTTGGGGGACAGGGATTACCCTGAAGCTTTCTTT. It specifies CASSLGDRDYPEAFF.